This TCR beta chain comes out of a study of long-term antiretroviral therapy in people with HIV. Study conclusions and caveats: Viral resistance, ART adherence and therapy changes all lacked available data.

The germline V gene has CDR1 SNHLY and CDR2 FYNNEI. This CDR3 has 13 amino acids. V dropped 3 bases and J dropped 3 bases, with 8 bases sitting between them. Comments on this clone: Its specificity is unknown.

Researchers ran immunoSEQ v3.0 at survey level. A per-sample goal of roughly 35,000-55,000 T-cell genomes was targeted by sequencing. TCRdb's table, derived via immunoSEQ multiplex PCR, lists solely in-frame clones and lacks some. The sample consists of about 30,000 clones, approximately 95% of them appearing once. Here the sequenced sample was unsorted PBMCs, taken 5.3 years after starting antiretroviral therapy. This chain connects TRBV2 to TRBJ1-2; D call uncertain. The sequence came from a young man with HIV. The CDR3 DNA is TGTGCCAGCAGTGACAGAGGAGACTATGGCTACACCTTC. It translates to CASSDRGDYGYTF.